This TCR beta chain was identified during a study of shared clonotypes between healthy human individuals. General study results and limits: A handful of donors had 4% to 6.5% of their naive CD4 clonotypes in common.

In the authors' methods: In the immunoSEQ data, sequences were junction-only and lacked quality scores, so filtering differed. Sequencing used immunoSEQ multiplex PCR; TCRdb keeps in-frame clones, though not all of them. V, J and clone size were drawn from that table, and D and trimming were deduced from the DNA. This sample has roughly 1,600,000 clones, with 98% found just once. The V segment lost 5 bases and the J segment 0 bases; nucleotides outside the gene matches: 3. Germline V CDR1 and CDR2: LNHDA, SQIVND (reference sequence). The CDR3 consists of 14 residues. With respect to this clone: Its matching antigen is unknown.

The chain links TRBV19 to TRBJ1-1, with 7 bases fitting TRBD1. This sequence originates from a man aged 25 to 40 in good health. Sequencing used naive CD4+ T cells sorted from blood. Described subset: CD45RA+ positively selected. This chain's CDR3 is CASSFTGVNTEAFF. CDR3 bases: TGTGCCAGTAGTTTTACAGGGGTGAACACTGAAGCTTTCTTT.